This TCR beta chain originates from a study of T cell responses to AZD1222 COVID-19 vaccine. Findings and caveats of the study: There were mostly white British donors and more females than males, and clonal diversity was possibly underestimated.

Deletions cut 0 bases from V and 8 bases from J, with 16 bases between. This CDR3 spans 15 amino acids. Germline CDR1 is LGHNA and CDR2 is YSLEER. Produced via immunoSEQ multiplex PCR; TCRdb's table is partial and in-frame only. The sample lists about 140,000 clones; 85% to 95% were seen once. On this clone itself: Its antigen is unidentified.

The sequence came from an adult in good health. Sequenced material: peripheral blood, taken on day 0 of MenACWY control vaccination. V is TRBV4-3 and J is TRBJ1-2; TRBD1 is a possible D gene (6 bases). The CDR3 nucleotides are TGCGCCAGCAGCCAAGATTTAGGACAGAGCCGCGGCTACACCTTC. Translated, it gives CASSQDLGQSRGYTF.